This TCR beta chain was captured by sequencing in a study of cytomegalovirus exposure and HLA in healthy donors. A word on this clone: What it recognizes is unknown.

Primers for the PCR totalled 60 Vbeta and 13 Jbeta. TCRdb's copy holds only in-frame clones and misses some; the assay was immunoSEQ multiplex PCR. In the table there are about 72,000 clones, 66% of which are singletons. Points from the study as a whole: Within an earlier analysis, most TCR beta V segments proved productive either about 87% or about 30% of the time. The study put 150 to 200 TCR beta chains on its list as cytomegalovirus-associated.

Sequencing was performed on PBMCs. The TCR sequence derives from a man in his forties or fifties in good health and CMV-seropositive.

The CDR3 DNA reads TGTGCCAGCAGCTTATTTGAGCCAGATACGCAGTATTTT. This sequence encodes CASSLFEPDTQYF. V and J are TRBV7-2 and TRBJ2-3; D gene uncertain. CDR1 is SGHTA, CDR2 FQGNSA, per germline. The ends were cut back, 2 bases at V and 4 bases at J, with 7 bases in the middle. The CDR3 runs to 13 residues.